This TCR beta chain was recovered during a study of naive and memory T cell subsets. Study results and caveats: Findings for naive and memory subsets could not be checked against ground truth. Gini index rose across naive, CM, EM and EMRA in CD4 and CD8. A clonotype means one alpha or beta sequence, not an alpha/beta pair.

This clonotype was seen a few times. The antigen remains undetermined. Both TRBC1 and TRBC2 were covered by a beta constant-region primer of two equimolar oligonucleotides. Four rounds of PCR amplified the ligated cDNA using nested alpha and beta constant-region primers plus SP2. From the UMI-ligation and nested PCR reads, TCRdb called clonotypes with MiXCR, one entry per CDR3 protein. The table shows about 120,000 distinct CDR3 sequences, with around 35% occurring only once. The CDR3 sequence is 18 residues long. The V gene end was trimmed by 1 base and the J gene end by 7 bases; junction bases not matched to a gene: 13. Germline-derived CDR1 and CDR2 are LNHNV and YYDKDF (reference sequence). CD4+ T cell IFNgamma after overnight CMV lysate exposure gave donor CMV status.

This TCR was recovered from a human donor in good health. The sequenced sample consisted of central memory CD4+ T cells from blood. The J gene is TRBJ2-1, the V gene TRBV15, with 10 bases matching TRBD2. The CDR3, as DNA: TGTGCCACCAGCAGAGCCAGGGCTAGCGGGAGTTTGAGAAATGAGCAGTTCTTC. Translated, it gives CATSRARASGSLRNEQFF.